The clone carrying this T cell receptor (beta chain) was seen repeatedly, ten times or more. The CDR3 is 12 amino acids. V was clipped by 5 bases and J by 7 bases, with 9 bases between them. Per the germline V gene, CDR1 is SEHNR and CDR2 is FQNEAQ (reference sequence). Repertoires were generated with immunoSEQ multiplex PCR, while TCRdb's copy carries only in-frame clones and drops some. Of about half a million clones detected, around 80% appear once; the ten largest clones hold 12%. These data belong to a study of shared clonotypes between healthy human individuals. Input material: PBMCs. J is TRBJ1-5 and V is TRBV7-9, with TRBD1 as a possible D gene (5 bases). The clonotype comes from a woman between 40 and 50 years old in good health. Some clones in this sample may be carry-over from other donors' samples. CDR3 region: CASSQGAQPQHF. CDR3 DNA: TGTGCCAGCAGCCAAGGGGCCCAGCCCCAGCATTTT.